This entry is about one TCR beta chain. Sequencing used immunoSEQ multiplex PCR; TCRdb keeps in-frame clones, though not all of them. The sample consists of some 130,000 clones, over 60% of them appearing once. The sample originates from a study of blood T cell repertoires in COVID-19. Across the study: Sources were T cells, B-cell-depleted T cells, or PBMCs; the material itself was cDNA or gDNA.

The CDR3 totals 16 residues. Germline loops: CDR1 SGHKS, CDR2 YYEKEE (reference sequence). V dropped 2 bases and J dropped 4; count of bases not matched to a gene: 8. The receptor comes from a woman aged 70-85 years with acute or convalescent COVID-19. Sequenced material: peripheral blood. The rearrangement joins TRBV5-5 to TRBJ2-2; 7 nucleotides align to TRBD1. The DNA for the CDR3 is TGTGCCAGCAGCTTCCAGGGGGTGACTTCCACCGGGGAGCTGTTTTTT. This codes for CASSFQGVTSTGELFF.